The clone carrying this T cell receptor beta chain was observed once. What it recognizes is unknown. This record comes from a study of cytomegalovirus exposure and HLA in healthy donors. Notes on the study in general: Later examination showed HLA-associated TCR beta chains had greater clonal expansion than equally common others.

PCR was performed using 60 Vbeta and 13 Jbeta primers. Clones were read by immunoSEQ multiplex PCR, and TCRdb kept only the in-frame ones, dropping some. The sample holds fewer than 200,000 clones, approximately 80% seen once. V dropped 3 bases and J dropped 5; count of bases not matched to a gene: 5. The V gene's germline CDR1 is SGDLS and CDR2 YYNGEE. CDR3 length equals 14 residues. This sequence joins TRBV9 and TRBJ1-5; TRBD1 matches at 7 bases. Source material: PBMCs. The sequence came from a woman aged 25 to 39 in good health and CMV-seropositive. CDR3: CASSEQGYYQPQHF. CDR3 bases: TGTGCCAGCAGCGAACAGGGGTACTATCAGCCCCAGCATTTT.